This TCR beta chain was retrieved from a study of blood T cell repertoires in COVID-19 (TCRdb year 2020). Regarding the study in general: The collaborator samples originated in the United States, Italy and Spain and spanned the acute and convalescent phases of COVID-19. The material from the prospective study consisted of cDNA or gDNA derived from T cells, B-cell-depleted T cells, or PBMCs. Samples were obtained from the ongoing ImmuneRACE study (first 160 participants) and from approximately 1,200 subjects provided by 6 global collaborators. Where available, HLA class I and class II types were obtained from metadata supplied by the sample provider rather than from assay-based typing. The sample metadata nearly always contained a de-identified subject ID, COVID-19 status, age in years and sex. The repertoires were released in a freely available public database meant as a resource for research on the immune response to SARS-CoV-2. The dataset comprised deeply sampled blood TCRbeta repertoires from subjects exposed to, actively infected with, or recovered from COVID-19.

Whole blood was collected in K2EDTA tubes by collaborating institutions according to the institutions' own protocols. Collaborator samples were shipped for TCRbeta analysis as frozen whole blood, isolated PBMCs, or DNA extracted from either sample type. Broader findings and caveats from the paper: Clinical and demographic metadata were provided uncurated, with the amount varying by source and participant.

The CDR3 goes from the cysteine to the phenylalanine over 17 residues. Only the CDR3 region is kept as DNA, spanning 51 bases read in frame from base 1. Trimmed from V: 0 bases; trimmed from J: 6 bases; junction bases lacking a gene match: 13. The germline V gene (reference sequence) supplies CDR1 MNHEY and CDR2 SMNVEV. The immunoSEQ Assay, a bias-controlled multiplex PCR, was used to amplify TCRbeta CDR3 regions from genomic DNA. Per the original workflow: The number of nucleated cells in each sample was estimated from the amplification of reference gene primers within the assay. To quantify the absolute abundance of each unique TCRbeta CDR3 rearrangement, sequence reads were collapsed and filtered. Productive Simpson clonality was computed per sample as the square root of Simpson's diversity index over productive rearrangements. TCRdb took this table from immuneACCESS and kept in-frame rearrangements with V and J called. Such tables lack part of the clones; where checked against another copy, unresolved V genes explain under half of the gap, and the rest is unexplained. Clone size and V and J calls were adopted from that table, with D and trimming inferred from the DNA. The sample yields over 85,000 clones; roughly nine tenths were counted once. The ten top clones hold under 2.5% of the sample.

About this clone: Its antigen is currently not known. Nothing much larger sits one base from this clone, and base qualities are not available.

The chain employs TRBV27 and TRBJ2-5, and TRBD1 matches 7 of the central bases. The sample taken for sequencing was peripheral blood. This sequence originates from a man aged 50 or older with active COVID-19. The nucleotides read TGTGCCAGCAGTTTATCTTGGGACAGTTCCAGGATGCAGACCCAGTACTTC. Translated, it reads CASSLSWDSSRMQTQYF.